A selection of T cell receptor beta chains follows, all from one sample in a study of patients and donors after allogeneic stem cell transplantation. Using its own MiXCR run on the RT-PCR reads, TCRdb lists one record per CDR3 protein. The table has approximately 170,000 distinct CDR3 sequences, about 24% seen once. The sequenced sample was blood, either unsorted or a sorted T cell fraction (not recorded which). The receptors derive from a human donor who was either an allogeneic HSCT recipient or a stem cell or donor lymphocyte infusion donor (not recorded which). It is not recorded whose cells these are; they may come from a transplant donor. Both conserved end residues are part of each CDR3. D genes are given only for firm matches. Only part of the rows carry a size: once, few, many, or a class if the clone is expanded.

>NA|NA|TRBJ2-5|TRBV14
TGTGCCAGCAGCCACCTTCCGGGAAGAGAGACCCAGTACTTC
CASSHLPGRETQYF
>TRBD1|NA|TRBJ2-2|TRBV11-3
TGTGCCAGCAGCCCAAACCCGGACAGGGCCAGAGCCGGGGAGCTGTTTTTT
CASSPNPDRARAGELFF
>TRBD2|NA|TRBJ2-3|TRBV7-2
TGTGCCAGCAGCTACAGGCCTAGCGGGAGTGGCACAGATACGCAGTATTTT
CASSYRPSGSGTDTQYF
>NA|NA|TRBJ2-2|TRBV5-8
TGTGCCAGCAGCGTCGGACAGCCGACCGGGGAGCTGTTTTTT
CASSVGQPTGELFF
>NA|once|TRBJ2-5|TRBV5-1
TGCGCCAGCAGCTTGCGGGGCCGAGGGGAGACCCAGTACTTC
CASSLRGRGETQYF
>NA|few|TRBJ2-3|TRBV7-9
TGTGCCAGCAGCTCCCGAGCGCAGGGAACCACAGATACGCAGTATTTT
CASSSRAQGTTDTQYF
>NA|NA|TRBJ1-1|TRBV6-6
TGTGCCAGCAGTTACCCCCAGGTAAAAACCAACACTGAAGCTTTCTTT
CASSYPQVKTNTEAFF
>NA|few|TRBJ2-1|TRBV5-1
TGCGCCAGCAGCTCTGCTAATCTAGGACAGTCCGGCTCCTACAATGAGCAGTTCTTC
CASSSANLGQSGSYNEQFF
>NA|few|TRBJ1-2|TRBV21-1
TGTGCCAGCAGCAAAGCTAAGGGGGCTTTCAACTATGGCTACACCTTC
CASSKAKGAFNYGYTF
>NA|NA|TRBJ1-4|TRBV7-2
TGTGCCAGCAGTATTAGCTTGCGAAGGAGTAATGAAAAACTGTTTTTT
CASSISLRRSNEKLFF
>NA|NA|TRBJ1-3|TRBV6-6
TGTGCCAGCAGTCAGCGACACTTTAAGAGTTCTGGAAACACCATATATTTT
CASSQRHFKSSGNTIYF
>TRBD1|NA|TRBJ2-3|TRBV7-3
TGTGCCAGCAGCTTAAGTCCCGGGGACAGACGGAGCACAGATACGCAGTATTTT
CASSLSPGDRRSTDTQYF
>NA|many|TRBJ1-5|TRBV10-3
TGTGCCATCAGTGATGGGGGGTTTTCCCAGCATTTT
CAISDGGFSQHF
>NA|NA|TRBJ1-2|TRBV30
TGTGCCTGGAGTGACGGACGGGGCATCTATGGCTACACCTTC
CAWSDGRGIYGYTF
>NA|few|TRBJ2-3|TRBV20-1
TGCAGTGCTAGAGAGATCTTGAGAGATACGCAGTATTTT
CSAREILRDTQYF
>NA|NA|TRBJ2-2|TRBV7-3
TGTGCCAGCAGCTCCAGGGACACCGACACCGGGGAGCTGTTTTTT
CASSSRDTDTGELFF
>TRBD1|NA|TRBJ2-1|TRBV7-2
TGTGCCAGCAGCCGACAGGGGGCTGACTACAATGAGCAGTTCTTC
CASSRQGADYNEQFF
>NA|NA|TRBJ2-7|TRBV12-3/TRBV12-4
TGTGCCAGCAGTTTTGGCGGCTCCTACGAGCAGTACTTC
CASSFGGSYEQYF
>NA|NA|TRBJ2-7|TRBV5-1
TGCGCCAGCAACACGTTGGGGCTAGCGAAATACGAGCAGTACTTC
CASNTLGLAKYEQYF
>TRBD1|NA|TRBJ2-6|TRBV3-1
TGTGCCAGCAGCCAAGGGGACAGTCTTCTTATTTCTGGGGCCAACGTCCTGACTTTC
CASSQGDSLLISGANVLTF
>NA|NA|TRBJ1-5|TRBV4-3
TGCGCCAGCAGCCAAGATTCGGGTGGAAGCAATCAGCCCCAGCATTTT
CASSQDSGGSNQPQHF
>NA|few|TRBJ1-1|TRBV4-1
TGCGCCAGCAGCCAAGAGGGGGGGAACACTGAAGCTTTCTTT
CASSQEGGNTEAFF
>NA|NA|TRBJ2-7|TRBV7-9
TGTGCCAGCAGCTTAAGACTAGAGGGAAGCGAGCAGTACTTC
CASSLRLEGSEQYF
>NA|NA|TRBJ1-1|TRBV20-1
TGCAGTGCTAGAGATCGACCGAACACTGAAGCTTTCTTT
CSARDRPNTEAFF
>NA|NA|TRBJ2-7|TRBV7-7
TGTGCTAGCAGCTTAGCGGTTGGGAGCTCCTACGAGCAGTACTTC
CASSLAVGSSYEQYF
>TRBD1|few|TRBJ2-7|TRBV12-3/TRBV12-4
TGTGCCAGCAGGCCCGGACAGGGTTCCTACGAGCAGTACTTC
CASRPGQGSYEQYF
>TRBD1|NA|TRBJ2-5|TRBV4-1
TGCGCCAGCAGCCAAGATACGGGGACAGGGGGTCGGGAGACCCAGTACTTC
CASSQDTGTGGRETQYF
>TRBD1|once|TRBJ2-4|TRBV10-3
TGTGCCATCAGCCCCGAATACAGGGGGTACAAAAACATTCAGTACTTC
CAISPEYRGYKNIQYF
>NA|NA|TRBJ2-1|TRBV20-1
TGCAGTGCCGGCCTGGGACGGTTTAAGGATGAGCAGTTCTTC
CSAGLGRFKDEQFF
>TRBD2|NA|TRBJ2-1|TRBV9
TGTGCCAGCACCACTAGCGGGAGGGACAACAATGAGCAGTTCTTC
CASTTSGRDNNEQFF
>TRBD1|NA|TRBJ1-5|TRBV12-3/TRBV12-4
TGTGCCAGCAGTTATCGAGGGACAGGCCGAAATCAGCCCCAGCATTTT
CASSYRGTGRNQPQHF
>NA|few|TRBJ1-2|TRBV4-1
TGCGCCAGCAGTTTGGGGAGACCTAACTATGGCTACACCTTC
CASSLGRPNYGYTF
>NA|NA|TRBJ1-2|TRBV6-6
TGTGCCAGCCTGAAGGGGGGTAGCAACTATGGCTACACCTTC
CASLKGGSNYGYTF
>TRBD1|NA|TRBJ2-7|TRBV20-1
TGCAGTGCTTCACCGGGACAGTTCATCTACGAGCAGTACTTC
CSASPGQFIYEQYF
>NA|few|TRBJ1-3|TRBV6-5
TGTGCCAGCAGTTACCTAGGGCCTGGAAACACCATATATTTT
CASSYLGPGNTIYF
>TRBD2|NA|TRBJ2-3|TRBV7-2
TGTGCCAGCAGCTTAGCGCCGGGGGGGCCTCAAGATACGCAGTATTTT
CASSLAPGGPQDTQYF
>NA|few|TRBJ1-5|TRBV18
TGTGCCAGCTCACGACAGCCCAATCAGCCCCAGCATTTT
CASSRQPNQPQHF
>NA|few|TRBJ2-2|TRBV20-1
TGCAGTGCAACCGGGACTTCGAACACCGGGGAGCTGTTTTTT
CSATGTSNTGELFF
>TRBD1|many|TRBJ1-6|TRBV5-1
TGCGCCAGCAGCGTGGACAGGCCACCCCTCCACTTT
CASSVDRPPLHF
>NA|NA|TRBJ1-5|TRBV7-4
TGTGCCAGCAGCCGCGCCCGCAGGGTAAATCAGCCCCAGCATTTT
CASSRARRVNQPQHF
>NA|few|TRBJ1-2|TRBV29-1
TGCAGCGTGGAGGGGACGGCAACTAACTATGGCTACACCTTC
CSVEGTATNYGYTF
>NA|NA|TRBJ1-5|TRBV20-1
TGCAGTGCTGGCAGACTGGATAGCAATCAGCCCCAGCATTTT
CSAGRLDSNQPQHF
>NA|few|TRBJ1-2|TRBV7-2
TGTGCCAGCAGGACGAGACTTGACTATGGCTACACCTTC
CASRTRLDYGYTF
>NA|few|TRBJ2-7|TRBV20-1
TGCAGTGCTATCCCCAGGGATGGCGGCTACGAGCAGTACTTC
CSAIPRDGGYEQYF
>NA|NA|TRBJ2-2|TRBV2
TGTGCCAGCAGCGTAGAGGGGCGCACCGGGGAGCTGTTTTTT
CASSVEGRTGELFF
>NA|few|TRBJ2-7|TRBV29-1
TGCAGCGTTGAAGGAATCTCCTACGAGCAGTACTTC
CSVEGISYEQYF
>NA|few|TRBJ2-7|TRBV19
TGTGCCAGTAGTCCCTGGACGTCGTCCTACGAGCAGTACTTC
CASSPWTSSYEQYF
>TRBD1|many|TRBJ1-5|TRBV28
TGTGCCAGCAGTTTGTCAGGGGGGGGCAATCAGCCCCAGCATTTT
CASSLSGGGNQPQHF
>NA|few|TRBJ1-6|TRBV6-5
TGTGCCAGCAGTCGAACCCGGGAGTTAAATTCACCCCTCCACTTT
CASSRTRELNSPLHF
>NA|NA|TRBJ2-7|TRBV6-6
TGTGCCAGCAGAAATCATTTGACAGAGACAGACTTC
CASRNHLTETDF
>TRBD1|NA|TRBJ1-2|TRBV29-1
TGCAGCGTTGAAGACCGGGACAGGGCGGGTGGCTACACCTTC
CSVEDRDRAGGYTF
>TRBD2|NA|TRBJ2-7|TRBV6-2/TRBV6-3
TGTGCCAGCAGTCTAGCGGGAGAGGTCTACGAGCAGTACTTC
CASSLAGEVYEQYF
>NA|NA|TRBJ2-5|TRBV6-5
TGTGCCAGCAGTTCCCAAGGGGTTGGGCAAGAGACCCAGTACTTC
CASSSQGVGQETQYF
>NA|NA|TRBJ2-2|TRBV29-1
TGCAGCGTTGTCGGCCCTACCCCAACCGGGGAGCTGTTTTTT
CSVVGPTPTGELFF
>NA|NA|TRBJ2-7|TRBV5-1
TGCGCCAGGAACAGGGTCGCCCACGAGCAGTACTTC
CARNRVAHEQYF
>NA|NA|TRBJ2-3|TRBV9
TGTGCCAGCAGCTCCACCCTACTAGCACGCACAGATACGCAGTATTTT
CASSSTLLARTDTQYF
>NA|few|TRBJ2-7|TRBV2
TGTGCCAGCAGAGACAGGCCCCTGGAGCAGTACTTC
CASRDRPLEQYF
>NA|NA|TRBJ2-1|TRBV24-1
TGTGCCGTCCGGGACCGGGATTACAATGAGCAGTTCTTC
CAVRDRDYNEQFF
>NA|few|TRBJ2-5|TRBV11-2
TGTGCCAGCAGCTTAGATGCGGAGACCCAGTACTTC
CASSLDAETQYF
>NA|NA|TRBJ2-3|TRBV7-3
TGTGCCAGCAGCATCGGTTGGGGAGGCACAGATACGCAGTATTTT
CASSIGWGGTDTQYF